What follows are 9 T cell receptor beta chains derived from one specimen sequenced in a study of control samples from healthy donors and cancer patients (dated by TCRdb to 2019 to 2021). The method was the immunoSEQ multiplex PCR assay. This is the immuneACCESS table as TCRdb keeps it, with only in-frame sequences that have V and J called. A part of the clones is gone; compared with another copy, unresolved V genes explain less than half, and the rest is unexplained. A total of 90,000 to 100,000 clones appear in this sample, roughly 83% of them only once. The top ten constitute 38% of the sample. The source material was PBMCs. These receptors came from a man aged 70-80 years with lung cancer.

The chain recombines TRBV2 with TRBJ2-5, with 12 positions matching TRBD1. Germline-derived CDR1 and CDR2 are SNHLY and FYNNEI. The CDR3 length is 16 residues. V lost 6 bases, J lost 5 bases, and 10 bases stayed unmatched. CDR3 residues: CASRPGQGALGETQYF. DNA of the CDR3: TGTGCCAGCAGGCCGGGACAGGGGGCTTTAGGGGAGACCCAGTACTTC.

J is TRBJ2-1 and V is TRBV7-9; possibly TRBD1 for D (6 bases). CDR3 length: 13 amino acids. Germline V CDR1 and CDR2: SEHNR, FQNEAQ (reference sequence). The ends were cut back, 6 bases at V and 4 bases at J, with 10 bases in the middle. The CDR3 DNA is TGTGCCAGCAGGCCCGGACAGTACAATGAGCAGTTCTTC. Translating gives CASRPGQYNEQFF.

The chain couples TRBV19 to TRBJ1-5; D not resolved. Germline V lookup: CDR1 LNHDA, CDR2 SQIVND (reference sequence). The CDR3 runs 13 residues. Trimming removed 7 bases at V and 6 bases at J, with 13 bases between. The DNA of the CDR3 is TGTGCCAGTAACCCAGATCGTGGTCAGCCCCAGCATTTT. This sequence encodes CASNPDRGQPQHF.

The V and J genes are TRBV7-2 and TRBJ1-5; D call uncertain. V was cut by 1 base and J by 3 bases, with 10 bases left in between. Germline CDR1 reads SGHTA; CDR2 reads FQGNSA. The CDR3 is made up of 15 amino acids. The chain's CDR3 is CASSLGGSDNQPQHF. The CDR3 coding sequence is TGTGCCAGCAGCTTAGGTGGCAGCGACAATCAGCCCCAGCATTTT.

This chain connects TRBV28 to TRBJ2-2; TRBD1 or TRBD2 may be the D gene (5 bases each). Germline V gives CDR1 MDHEN, CDR2 SYDVKM. The length of the CDR3 is 16 residues. V lost 2 bases and J 6 bases, leaving 16 bases between the germline ends. In nucleotides, the CDR3 is TGTGCCAGCAGTTTAACCCTACGGGGACGCCCCGGGGAGCTGTTTTTT. Amino acids: CASSLTLRGRPGELFF.

In this sample, this clone turned up once. The chain joins TRBV13 to TRBJ2-3; D not resolved. Germline-derived CDR1 and CDR2 are PRHDT and FYEKMQ (reference sequence). Between the trimmed V and J ends, which lost 4 bases and 7 bases, there was a span of 9 bases. The CDR3 is made up of 12 amino acids. For the CDR3, the DNA is TGTGCCAGCAGCTCTCGACGGTATACGCAGTATTTT. Amino acid sequence: CASSSRRYTQYF.

This chain connects TRBV21-1 to TRBJ2-7; the table calls TRBD2, which could not be checked here. TRBV21-1 is a recognized pseudogene. This CDR3 has 15 residues. The CDR3 DNA is TGTGCCAGCAGCTCCCGGTCCCTCGCCTCCTACGAGCAGTACTTC. This codes for CASSSRSLASYEQYF.

The rearrangement uses TRBV20-1 and TRBJ1-5; D call uncertain. Germline V CDR1 and CDR2: DFQATT, SNEGSKA (reference sequence). The V gene lost 3 bases and the J gene lost 0 bases, with 12 bases spanning the gap. The CDR3 runs to 15 residues. CDR3 DNA: TGCAGTGCTAGTGAAAGCCCGTTTAGCAATCAGCCCCAGCATTTT. Translating gives CSASESPFSNQPQHF.

J is TRBJ2-5 and V is TRBV5-1, with D maybe TRBD2 (5 bases). CDR1 is SGHRS, CDR2 YFSETQ, per germline. CDR3 length equals 13 residues. The V end lost 4 bases, the J end lost 4 bases, and 11 bases lay between the germline ends. CDR3 in amino acids: CASSHPGRETQYF. The CDR3 nucleotides read TGCGCCAGCAGCCACCCGGGGAGAGAGACCCAGTACTTC.